This T cell receptor beta chain is from a study of blood T cell repertoires in COVID-19. Across the whole study: Sites across the United States, Italy and Spain contributed samples from acute and convalescent COVID-19. PBMCs, B-cell-depleted T cells, or T cells provided the cDNA or gDNA that made up the material.

As handled by the study authors: Amplified reference gene primers provided the basis for estimating nucleated cell counts. Clones were read by immunoSEQ multiplex PCR, and TCRdb kept only the in-frame ones, dropping some. The V and J calls and clone size were taken over from that table, and D and trimming were inferred from the DNA. Of tens of thousands of clones in the sample, 80% to 90% are singletons; the top ten hold approximately 46%. The length of the CDR3 is 14 residues. CDR1 and CDR2 (germline): SGHTA, FQGNSA. The trim removed 4 bases at V and 4 bases at J, leaving 4 bases unmatched. The chain combines TRBV7-2 with TRBJ1-2, with 9 bases fitting TRBD1. This receptor was taken from a human donor in a cohort sampled during active COVID-19. Sequenced sample: peripheral blood. The CDR3 is CASSSGTGLYGYTF. In DNA form, the CDR3 reads TGTGCCAGCAGCTCCGGGACAGGGCTCTATGGCTACACCTTC.